The entry below gives a single TCR beta chain sequence along with its context. Its antigen is unidentified. The source of the sample is a study of shared clonotypes between healthy human individuals. The study ran the assay at deep level. Per the study methods: Junction-only sequences without quality scores came from ImmunoSEQ, so filtering differed. TCRdb's table, derived via immunoSEQ multiplex PCR, lists solely in-frame clones and lacks some. The V and J calls and clone size are taken from that table; D and trimming were inferred from the DNA. This table has approximately 2,000,000 clones, under 95% appearing once. Broader study findings: The rarefaction results pointed to incomplete sorted-subset sequencing despite large depth.

The CDR3 contains 14 residues. The germline CDR1 and CDR2 sequences are SGHNT and YYREEE (reference sequence). Trimming took off 0 bases at V and 5 bases at J, with 10 bases between the two ends. This TCR was recovered from a man between 18 and 35 years old in good health. Some clones in this sample may be carry-over from other donors' samples. The rearrangement uses TRBV5-4 and TRBJ2-3; the D is unclear. The sequencing sample was made of naive CD4+ T cells from PBMCs. Documented subset: CD45RA+ positively selected. CDR3 loop: CASSLELGQDTQYF. The CDR3 DNA sequence: TGTGCCAGCAGCTTGGAGCTGGGCCAAGATACGCAGTATTTT.